These T cell receptor beta chains were read from a single sample in a study of T cell repertoires in cytomegalovirus infection. The antigens of these receptors remain unknown. TCRdb re-analysed the reads in MiXCR, keeping a single row per CDR3 protein. The table has a few hundred thousand distinct CDR3 sequences, approximately 30% seen once; the top ten hold approximately 12%. Sample: cultured PBMCs, taken from culture after CMV antigen stimulation. All receptors derive from a human donor in good health (CMV status not recorded). Some clones in this sample may be carry-over from other donors' samples. The CDR3 runs from the conserved cysteine through the conserved F or W. The D gene is left open where the match is weak. The size field is filled for only some rows; it gives once, few, many or a size class.

DNA: TGTGCCAGCAGTCTACTAGCGGGTAGTAATGAGCAGTTCTTC
CDR3: CASSLLAGSNEQFF
J: TRBJ2-1
D: TRBD2
V: TRBV27
length: 14
size: -

DNA: TGTGCCAGCAATGAGGGGGGTTATTCGGAGGAGGATGAGCAGTTCTTC
CDR3: CASNEGGYSEEDEQFF
J: TRBJ2-1
D: -
V: TRBV7-9
length: 16
size: few

DNA: TGTGCCAGCAGCTTAGCCCCAGGGGGCCTGAACACTGAAGCTTTCTTT
CDR3: CASSLAPGGLNTEAFF
J: TRBJ1-1
D: TRBD1
V: TRBV7-2
length: 16
size: many

DNA: TGTGCCAGCAGTGCCGGGACGTCAAATGCAGATACGCAGTATTTT
CDR3: CASSAGTSNADTQYF
J: TRBJ2-3
D: -
V: TRBV27
length: 15
size: few

DNA: TGTGCCAGCAGCTTATTGGGCCGGACCCCTAAGCAGTACTTC
CDR3: CASSLLGRTPKQYF
J: TRBJ2-7
D: -
V: TRBV7-8
length: 14
size: -

DNA: TGTGCCAGCAGCTCGTCAGGGGGCAATCAGCCCCAGCATTTT
CDR3: CASSSSGGNQPQHF
J: TRBJ1-5
D: -
V: TRBV7-9
length: 14
size: few

DNA: TGCGCCAGCAGCCAAGAATCTATCTCGAGCTCTGGAAACACCATATATTTT
CDR3: CASSQESISSSGNTIYF
J: TRBJ1-3
D: -
V: TRBV4-3
length: 17
size: -

DNA: TGTGCCAGCTCACCAACCCTAGAGAGCACAGATACGCAGTATTTT
CDR3: CASSPTLESTDTQYF
J: TRBJ2-3
D: -
V: TRBV18
length: 15
size: -

DNA: TGTGCCAGCAGTTCCCGGAGGACTAGCGGGAGTTCAATAGATACGCAGTATTTT
CDR3: CASSSRRTSGSSIDTQYF
J: TRBJ2-3
D: TRBD2
V: TRBV27
length: 18
size: once

DNA: TGTGCCAGCAGTTCGGATGGACTAGCGGGAGATACGCAGTATTTT
CDR3: CASSSDGLAGDTQYF
J: TRBJ2-3
D: TRBD2
V: TRBV2
length: 15
size: -

DNA: TGTGCCAGTTTCCCCGGGACTAGCGGGAACGAGCAGTACTTC
CDR3: CASFPGTSGNEQYF
J: TRBJ2-7
D: TRBD2
V: TRBV27
length: 14
size: once

DNA: TGTGCCAGCAGTACACAGGGGTGGGATGAAAAACTGTTTTTT
CDR3: CASSTQGWDEKLFF
J: TRBJ1-4
D: TRBD1
V: TRBV7-9
length: 14
size: -

DNA: TGTGCCATCAGTATTGGGAGCTCCTACGAGCAGTACTTC
CDR3: CAISIGSSYEQYF
J: TRBJ2-7
D: -
V: TRBV10-3
length: 13
size: -

DNA: TGTGCCAGCAGCCGGGACAGGAAAGACGAGCAGTACTTC
CDR3: CASSRDRKDEQYF
J: TRBJ2-7
D: TRBD1
V: TRBV7-6
length: 13
size: many

DNA: TGTGCCAGCACCGTAGCGGGAGGGGTCGGGGAGCTGTTTTTT
CDR3: CASTVAGGVGELFF
J: TRBJ2-2
D: TRBD2
V: TRBV27
length: 14
size: -

DNA: TGTGCCAGTAGTATCGACGGGGCCCTAGCCAAAAACATTCAGTACTTC
CDR3: CASSIDGALAKNIQYF
J: TRBJ2-4
D: -
V: TRBV19
length: 16
size: few

DNA: TGCAGTGCTAGGGACAGAGACAATGAGCAGTTCTTC
CDR3: CSARDRDNEQFF
J: TRBJ2-1
D: -
V: TRBV20-1
length: 12
size: -

DNA: TGTGCCAGCAGTTGGGCGAAAATAACAGGGGAGGGTGAAAAACTGTTTTTT
CDR3: CASSWAKITGEGEKLFF
J: TRBJ1-4
D: TRBD1
V: TRBV12-3/TRBV12-4
length: 17
size: -

DNA: TGTGCCAGCAGCTTAGTGGCGGCTACAGATACGCAGTATTTT
CDR3: CASSLVAATDTQYF
J: TRBJ2-3
D: -
V: TRBV7-9
length: 14
size: medium-sized

DNA: TGTGCCAGCAGCTTGGGACAGGGACTAAATTCACCCCTCCACTTT
CDR3: CASSLGQGLNSPLHF
J: TRBJ1-6
D: TRBD1
V: TRBV7-2
length: 15
size: few

DNA: TGTGCCAGCAGTAATATGAACTATGGCTACACCTTC
CDR3: CASSNMNYGYTF
J: TRBJ1-2
D: -
V: TRBV28
length: 12
size: -

DNA: TGTGCCAGCAGTGGCCCCCGTCGGAGGGGTGCAGATACGCAGTATTTT
CDR3: CASSGPRRRGADTQYF
J: TRBJ2-3
D: -
V: TRBV6-5
length: 16
size: once

DNA: TGTGCCAGCAGTTCAACGGGGGGGGAACTGTTTTTT
CDR3: CASSSTGGELFF
J: TRBJ1-4
D: -
V: TRBV6-5
length: 12
size: -

DNA: TGTGCCAGCAGTGCGTTGACAGGGAAAGAGACCCAGTACTTC
CDR3: CASSALTGKETQYF
J: TRBJ2-5
D: TRBD1
V: TRBV6-8
length: 14
size: -

DNA: TGTGCCAGCAGTCCCTACAGGGTCTACGAGCAGTACTTC
CDR3: CASSPYRVYEQYF
J: TRBJ2-7
D: -
V: TRBV6-1
length: 13
size: -

DNA: TGTGCCAGCAGCTTAGCGAGGACGGTCTATGGCTACACCTTC
CDR3: CASSLARTVYGYTF
J: TRBJ1-2
D: -
V: TRBV7-2
length: 14
size: -

DNA: TGTGCCAGCAGTTTAGCGCTGTTTAGACCTGGGGACACTGAAGCTTTCTTT
CDR3: CASSLALFRPGDTEAFF
J: TRBJ1-1
D: -
V: TRBV12-3/TRBV12-4
length: 17
size: -

DNA: TGTGCCAGCAGTGAGACTTCACGGAACACTGAAGCTTTCTTT
CDR3: CASSETSRNTEAFF
J: TRBJ1-1
D: -
V: TRBV6-1
length: 14
size: many

DNA: TGTGCCAGCAAAGACACAGGTTCCCGTGAGCAGTTCTTC
CDR3: CASKDTGSREQFF
J: TRBJ2-1
D: -
V: TRBV6-5
length: 13
size: -

DNA: TGTGCCAGCAGCTTAGTTTGGCTAGCGAATGAGCAGTTCTTC
CDR3: CASSLVWLANEQFF
J: TRBJ2-1
D: -
V: TRBV7-2
length: 14
size: many

DNA: TGTGCCAGCAGTTACAGACAGAATAATCAGCCCCAGCATTTT
CDR3: CASSYRQNNQPQHF
J: TRBJ1-5
D: -
V: TRBV6-2/TRBV6-3
length: 14
size: -

DNA: TGCGCCAGCAGCCCTATGGACAGTGGCTATGGCTACACCTTC
CDR3: CASSPMDSGYGYTF
J: TRBJ1-2
D: -
V: TRBV4-1
length: 14
size: few

DNA: TGTGCCAGCAGCTTACGGTTTAGGGGCAGGGGAGCGAACACCGGGGAGCTGTTTTTT
CDR3: CASSLRFRGRGANTGELFF
J: TRBJ2-2
D: -
V: TRBV7-6
length: 19
size: few

DNA: TGTGCCAGCAGTTTAAGCCAATTCGGGACAGGGGGCTTGAACACTGAAGCTTTCTTT
CDR3: CASSLSQFGTGGLNTEAFF
J: TRBJ1-1
D: TRBD1
V: TRBV12-3/TRBV12-4
length: 19
size: -

DNA: TGTGCCACCAGTGATCCCCCTTGGCGGGGGTCCTACAATGAGCAGTTCTTC
CDR3: CATSDPPWRGSYNEQFF
J: TRBJ2-1
D: TRBD2
V: TRBV24-1
length: 17
size: -

DNA: TGTGCCAGGGATGCGAAAAACATTCAGTACTTC
CDR3: CARDAKNIQYF
J: TRBJ2-4
D: -
V: TRBV2
length: 11
size: -

DNA: TGTGCCAGCAGTTTACAGGGTTCGGGATACATTCAGTACTTC
CDR3: CASSLQGSGYIQYF
J: TRBJ2-4
D: -
V: TRBV12-3/TRBV12-4
length: 14
size: -

DNA: TGCAGTGCTAGAATACTCAGGTGGCGGAAAGATACGCAGTATTTC
CDR3: CSARILRWRKDTQYF
J: TRBJ2-3
D: -
V: TRBV20-1
length: 15
size: -

DNA: TGTGCCAGCAGCTTGGCCGGGACAGGGTCCCATGGCTACACCTTC
CDR3: CASSLAGTGSHGYTF
J: TRBJ1-2
D: TRBD1
V: TRBV5-4
length: 15
size: -

DNA: TGTGCCAGCAGCCCCCCTGTTCGGACTCCTCAGTTCTTC
CDR3: CASSPPVRTPQFF
J: TRBJ2-1
D: -
V: TRBV6-2/TRBV6-3
length: 13
size: -

DNA: TGTGCCAGCAGCGTAACAGAAAACACTGAAGCTTTCTTT
CDR3: CASSVTENTEAFF
J: TRBJ1-1
D: -
V: TRBV11-2
length: 13
size: few

DNA: TGCAGCGGCCGACTAGCGGGGATCTACAATGAGCAGTTCTTC
CDR3: CSGRLAGIYNEQFF
J: TRBJ2-1
D: TRBD2
V: TRBV29-1
length: 14
size: -

DNA: TGTGCCAGCAGTTATTTAGTGGAGCCCTACAATGAGCAGTTCTTC
CDR3: CASSYLVEPYNEQFF
J: TRBJ2-1
D: -
V: TRBV6-2/TRBV6-3
length: 15
size: few

DNA: TGCGCCCAACCTCCGACAGGGGCGGGGGATAATTCACCCCTCCACTTT
CDR3: CAQPPTGAGDNSPLHF
J: TRBJ1-6
D: TRBD1
V: TRBV23-1
length: 16
size: -